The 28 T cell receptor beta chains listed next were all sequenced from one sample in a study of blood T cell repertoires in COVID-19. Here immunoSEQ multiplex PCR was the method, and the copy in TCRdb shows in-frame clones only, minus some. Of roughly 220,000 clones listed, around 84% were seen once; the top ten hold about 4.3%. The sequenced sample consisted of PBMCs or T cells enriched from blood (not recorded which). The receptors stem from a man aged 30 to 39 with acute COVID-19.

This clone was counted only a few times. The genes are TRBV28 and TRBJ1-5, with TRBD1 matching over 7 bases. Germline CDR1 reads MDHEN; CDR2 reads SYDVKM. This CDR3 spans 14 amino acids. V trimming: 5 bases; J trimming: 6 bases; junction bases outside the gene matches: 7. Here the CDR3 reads CASSLTGLSQPQHF. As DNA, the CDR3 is TGTGCCAGCAGTCTGACAGGGTTAAGTCAGCCCCAGCATTTT.

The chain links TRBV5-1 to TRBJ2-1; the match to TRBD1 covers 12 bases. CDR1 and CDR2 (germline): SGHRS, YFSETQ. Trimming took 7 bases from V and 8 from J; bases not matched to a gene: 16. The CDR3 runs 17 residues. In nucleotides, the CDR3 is TGCGCCAGCGTAATCATGCATTGGGGACAGGGGGCCGATGAGCAGTTCTTC. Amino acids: CASVIMHWGQGADEQFF.

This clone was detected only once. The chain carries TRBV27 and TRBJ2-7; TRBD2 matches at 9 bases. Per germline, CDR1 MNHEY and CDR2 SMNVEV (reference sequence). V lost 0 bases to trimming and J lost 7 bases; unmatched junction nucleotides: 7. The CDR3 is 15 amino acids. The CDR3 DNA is TGTGCCAGCAGTTTATCGACTAGCGGTGGGGGGGAGCAGTACTTC. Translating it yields CASSLSTSGGGEQYF.

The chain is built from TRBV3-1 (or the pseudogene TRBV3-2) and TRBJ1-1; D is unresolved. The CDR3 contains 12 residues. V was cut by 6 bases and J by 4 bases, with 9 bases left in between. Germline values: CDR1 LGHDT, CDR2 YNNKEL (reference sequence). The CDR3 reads CASRRAVTEAFF. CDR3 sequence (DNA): TGTGCCAGCAGGAGGGCAGTCACTGAAGCTTTCTTT.

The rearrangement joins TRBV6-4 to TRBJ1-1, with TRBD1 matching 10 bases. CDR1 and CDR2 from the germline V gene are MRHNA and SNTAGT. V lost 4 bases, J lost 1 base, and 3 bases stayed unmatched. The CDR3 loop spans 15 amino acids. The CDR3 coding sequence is TGTGCCAGCAGTGTCGGGACAGGGGCGAACACTGAAGCTTTCTTT. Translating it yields CASSVGTGANTEAFF.

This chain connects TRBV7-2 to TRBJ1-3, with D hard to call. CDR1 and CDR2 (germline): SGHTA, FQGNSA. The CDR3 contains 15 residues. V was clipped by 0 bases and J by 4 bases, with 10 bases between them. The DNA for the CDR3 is TGTGCCAGCAGCTTAGCCCACAGCACCGGAAACACCATATATTTT. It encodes CASSLAHSTGNTIYF.

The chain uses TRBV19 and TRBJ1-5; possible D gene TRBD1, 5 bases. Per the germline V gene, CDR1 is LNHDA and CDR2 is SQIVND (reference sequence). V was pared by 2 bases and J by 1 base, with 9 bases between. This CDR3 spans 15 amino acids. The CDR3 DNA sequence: TGTGCCAGTAGTATATGGGGGGGAAGCAATCAGCCCCAGCATTTT. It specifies CASSIWGGSNQPQHF. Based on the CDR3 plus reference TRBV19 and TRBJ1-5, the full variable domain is DGGITQSPKYLFRKEGQNVTLSCEQNLNHDAMYWYRQDPGQGLRLIYYSQIVNDFQKGDIAEGYSVSREKKESFPLTVTSAQKNPTAFYLCASSIWGGSNQPQHFGDGTRLSIL.

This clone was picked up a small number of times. CDR3 protein: CASSESRVNSPLHF. Written as DNA, the CDR3 is TGTGCCAGCAGTGAGAGTCGGGTAAATTCACCCCTCCACTTT. V usage is TRBV7-3 and J usage is TRBJ1-6; D gene ambiguous. Germline V gene sequence: CDR1 SGHTA, CDR2 FQGTGA. The germline V and J ends were trimmed by 6 bases and 7 bases, with 13 bases remaining between them. The CDR3 contains 14 residues.

Written as DNA, the CDR3 is TGTGCCAGTAGTATCGGACAGGCAACTAATGAAAAACTGTTTTTT. It codes for CASSIGQATNEKLFF. The chain employs TRBV19 and TRBJ1-4; TRBD1 matches 7 bases. The CDR3 is made up of 15 amino acids. J lost 0 bases, V lost 3 bases, and 1 base had no gene match. Germline-derived CDR1 and CDR2 are LNHDA and SQIVND (reference sequence).

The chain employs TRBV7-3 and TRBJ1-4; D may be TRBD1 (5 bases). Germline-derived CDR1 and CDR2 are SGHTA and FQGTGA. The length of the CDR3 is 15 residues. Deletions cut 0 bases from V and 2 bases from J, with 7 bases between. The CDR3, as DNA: TGTGCCAGCAGCTTAACTGGGGGGACTAATGAAAAACTGTTTTTT. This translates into CASSLTGGTNEKLFF. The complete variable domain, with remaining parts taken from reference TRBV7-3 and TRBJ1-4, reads GAGVSQTPSNKVTEKGKYVELRCDPISGHTALYWYRQSLGQGPEFLIYFQGTGAADDSGLPNDRFFAVRPEGSVSTLKIQRTERGDSAVYLCASSLTGGTNEKLFFGSGTQLSVL.

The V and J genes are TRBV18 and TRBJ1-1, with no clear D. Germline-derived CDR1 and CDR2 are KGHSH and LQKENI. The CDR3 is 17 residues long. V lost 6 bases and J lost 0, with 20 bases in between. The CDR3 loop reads CASSFSSKGGVNTEAFF. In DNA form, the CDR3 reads TGTGCCAGCTCTTTCTCAAGTAAGGGAGGTGTGAACACTGAAGCTTTCTTT. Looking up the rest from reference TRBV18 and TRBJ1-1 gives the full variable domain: NAGVMQNPRHLVRRRGQEARLRCSPMKGHSHVYWYRQLPEEGLKFMVYLQKENIIDESGMPKERFSAEFPKEGPSILRIQQVVRGDSAAYFCASSFSSKGGVNTEAFFGQGTRLTVV.

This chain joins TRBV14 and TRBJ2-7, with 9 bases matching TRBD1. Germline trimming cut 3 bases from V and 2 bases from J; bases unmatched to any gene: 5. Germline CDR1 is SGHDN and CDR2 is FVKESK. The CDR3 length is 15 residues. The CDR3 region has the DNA TGTGCCAGCAGCCAGGACCGGGACAGGGCCTACGAGCAGTACTTC. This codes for CASSQDRDRAYEQYF.

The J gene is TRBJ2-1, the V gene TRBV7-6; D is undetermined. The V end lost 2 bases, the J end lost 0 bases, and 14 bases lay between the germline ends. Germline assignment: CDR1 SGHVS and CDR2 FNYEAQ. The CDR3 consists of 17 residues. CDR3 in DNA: TGTGCCAGCAGCTTATCAGTCCCATCCTCCTCCTACAATGAGCAGTTCTTC. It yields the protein CASSLSVPSSSYNEQFF.

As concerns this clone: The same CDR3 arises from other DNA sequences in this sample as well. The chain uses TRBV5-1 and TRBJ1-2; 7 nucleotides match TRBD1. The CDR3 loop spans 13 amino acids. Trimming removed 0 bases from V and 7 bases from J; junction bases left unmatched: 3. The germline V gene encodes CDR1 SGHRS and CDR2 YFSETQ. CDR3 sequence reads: CASSLGQGLGYTF. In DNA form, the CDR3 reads TGCGCCAGCAGCTTGGGACAGGGACTTGGCTACACCTTC.

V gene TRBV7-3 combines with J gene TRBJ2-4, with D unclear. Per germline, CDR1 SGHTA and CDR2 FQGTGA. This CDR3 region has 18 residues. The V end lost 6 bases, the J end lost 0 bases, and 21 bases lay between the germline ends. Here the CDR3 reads CASRQNLTAALAKNIQYF. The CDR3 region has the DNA TGTGCCAGCAGACAAAATCTCACAGCTGCACTAGCCAAAAACATTCAGTACTTC.

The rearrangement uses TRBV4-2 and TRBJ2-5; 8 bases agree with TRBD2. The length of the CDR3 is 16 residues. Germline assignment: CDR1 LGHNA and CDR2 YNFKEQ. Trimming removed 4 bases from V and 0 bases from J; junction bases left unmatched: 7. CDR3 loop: CASSPTSGWNQETQYF. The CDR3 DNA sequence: TGTGCCAGCAGCCCAACTAGCGGTTGGAACCAAGAGACCCAGTACTTC.

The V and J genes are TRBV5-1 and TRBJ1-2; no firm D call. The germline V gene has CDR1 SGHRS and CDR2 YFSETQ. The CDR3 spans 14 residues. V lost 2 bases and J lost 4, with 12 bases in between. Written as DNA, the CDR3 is TGCGCCAGCAGCTTCGAGGGAGCCATCTATGGCTACACCTTC. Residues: CASSFEGAIYGYTF.

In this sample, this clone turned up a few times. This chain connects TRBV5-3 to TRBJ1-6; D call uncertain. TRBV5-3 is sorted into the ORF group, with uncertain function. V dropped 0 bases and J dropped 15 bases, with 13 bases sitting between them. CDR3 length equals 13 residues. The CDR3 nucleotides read TGTGCCAGAAGCTTGGTTTCCGGGTATGACCTCCACTTT. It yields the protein CARSLVSGYDLHF.

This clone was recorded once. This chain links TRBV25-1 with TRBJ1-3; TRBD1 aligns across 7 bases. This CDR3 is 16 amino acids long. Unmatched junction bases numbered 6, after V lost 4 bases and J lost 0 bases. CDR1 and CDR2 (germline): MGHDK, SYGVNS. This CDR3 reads CASSGLQGSSGNTIYF. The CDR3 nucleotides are TGTGCCAGCAGTGGGTTACAGGGGAGCTCTGGAAACACCATATATTTT. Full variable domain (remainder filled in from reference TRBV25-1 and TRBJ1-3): EADIYQTPRYLVIGTGKKITLECSQTMGHDKMYWYQQDPGMELHLIHYSYGVNSTEKGDLSSESTVSRIRTEHFPLTLESARPSHTSQYLCASSGLQGSSGNTIYFGEGSWLTVV.

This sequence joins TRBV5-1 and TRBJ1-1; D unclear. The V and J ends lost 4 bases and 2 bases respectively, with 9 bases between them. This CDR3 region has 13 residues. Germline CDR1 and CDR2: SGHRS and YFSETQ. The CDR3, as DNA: TGCGCCAGCAGCGAGCAACCTAACACTGAAGCTTTCTTT. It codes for CASSEQPNTEAFF.

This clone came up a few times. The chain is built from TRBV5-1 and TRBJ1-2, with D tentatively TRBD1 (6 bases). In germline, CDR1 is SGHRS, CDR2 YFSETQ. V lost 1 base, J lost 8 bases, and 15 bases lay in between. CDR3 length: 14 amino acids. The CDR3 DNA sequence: TGCGCCAGCAGCTTGACCCCCATACAGGGAGGCTACACCTTC. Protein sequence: CASSLTPIQGGYTF.

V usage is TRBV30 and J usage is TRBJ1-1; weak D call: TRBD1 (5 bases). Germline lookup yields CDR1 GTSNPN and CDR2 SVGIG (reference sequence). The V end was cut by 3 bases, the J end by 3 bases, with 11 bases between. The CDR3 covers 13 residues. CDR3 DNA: TGTGCCTGGAGGACGGGGGGTGACACTGAAGCTTTCTTT. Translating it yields CAWRTGGDTEAFF.

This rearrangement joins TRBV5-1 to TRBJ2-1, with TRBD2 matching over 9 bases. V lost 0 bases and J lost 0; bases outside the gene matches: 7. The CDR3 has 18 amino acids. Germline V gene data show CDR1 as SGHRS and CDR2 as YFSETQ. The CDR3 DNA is TGCGCCAGCAGCTTGGCCGCTAGCGGGGCGAGCTCCTACAATGAGCAGTTCTTC. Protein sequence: CASSLAASGASSYNEQFF.

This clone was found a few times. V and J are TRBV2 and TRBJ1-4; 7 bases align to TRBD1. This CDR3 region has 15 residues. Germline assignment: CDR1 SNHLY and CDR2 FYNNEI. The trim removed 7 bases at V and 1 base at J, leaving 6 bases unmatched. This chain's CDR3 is CASKTGALTNEKLFF. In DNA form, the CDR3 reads TGTGCCAGCAAAACAGGGGCCCTAACTAATGAAAAACTGTTTTTT.

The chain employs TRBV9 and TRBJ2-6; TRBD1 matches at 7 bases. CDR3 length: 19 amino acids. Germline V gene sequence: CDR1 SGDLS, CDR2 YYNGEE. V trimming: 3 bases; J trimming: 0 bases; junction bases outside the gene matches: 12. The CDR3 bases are TGTGCCAGCAGCGAGTGGGAGACAGGGAGTACCTCTGGGGCCAACGTCCTGACTTTC. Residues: CASSEWETGSTSGANVLTF.

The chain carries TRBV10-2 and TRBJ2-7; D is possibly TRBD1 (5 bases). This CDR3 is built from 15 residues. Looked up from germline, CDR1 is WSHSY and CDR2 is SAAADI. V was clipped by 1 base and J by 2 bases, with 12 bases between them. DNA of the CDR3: TGCGCCAGCAGTGAGTTATCCAGGGCACCCTACGAGCAGTACTTC. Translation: CASSELSRAPYEQYF.

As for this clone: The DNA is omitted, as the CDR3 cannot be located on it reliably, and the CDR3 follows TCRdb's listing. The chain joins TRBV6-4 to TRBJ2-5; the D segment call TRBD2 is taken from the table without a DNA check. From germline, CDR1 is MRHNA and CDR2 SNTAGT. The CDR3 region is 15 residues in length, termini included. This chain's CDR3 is CASSDFRGFQETQYF.

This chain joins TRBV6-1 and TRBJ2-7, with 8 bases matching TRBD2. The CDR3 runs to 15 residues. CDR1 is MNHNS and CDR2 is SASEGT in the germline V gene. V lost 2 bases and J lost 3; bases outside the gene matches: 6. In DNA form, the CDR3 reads TGTGCCAGCAGTGAACTCGCGGGGGGCCACTACGAGCAGTACTTC. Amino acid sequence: CASSELAGGHYEQYF.